This paragraph covers one TCR beta chain sequence. This entry comes from a study of cytomegalovirus exposure and HLA in healthy donors. TCRdb's copy holds only in-frame clones and misses some; the assay was immunoSEQ multiplex PCR. This table has about 98,000 clones, around 88% appearing once. With 2 bases removed from V and 1 base from J, the gap between germline ends came to 9 bases. The CDR3 runs 14 residues. CDR1 is SGHDT and CDR2 is YYEEEE in the germline V gene. This TCR was sampled from a woman in her 30s in good health and CMV-seronegative. The rearrangement uses TRBV5-6 and TRBJ1-1; D might be TRBD1 (6 bases). The specimen sequenced was PBMCs. CDR3 bases: TGTGCCAGCAGCTTTACGACAGGGAACACTGAAGCTTTCTTT. Residues: CASSFTTGNTEAFF.